The present T cell receptor (beta chain) was sequenced within a study of blood T cell repertoires in COVID-19. Looking at the study overall: Samples came from the United States, Italy and Spain, spanning acute and convalescent COVID-19. From T cells, B-cell-depleted T cells, or PBMCs came the material, which was cDNA or gDNA.

Source study methods: Reference gene primer amplification yielded estimated nucleated cell counts. Here immunoSEQ multiplex PCR was the method, and the copy in TCRdb shows in-frame clones only, minus some. V, J and clone size derive from that table, while D and trimming were established from the DNA sequence. The sample lists about 100,000 clones; roughly 83% were seen once. Looked up from germline, CDR1 is SGHNT and CDR2 is YYREEE (reference sequence). The V gene lost 4 bases and the J gene lost 5 bases, with 10 bases spanning the gap. This CDR3 is 13 amino acids long. The specimen sequenced was peripheral blood. This clonotype was obtained from a human donor in a cohort sampled during active COVID-19. This rearrangement joins TRBV5-4 to TRBJ2-1, with D uncertain. In DNA, the CDR3 is TGTGCCAGCAGCAATGCGAACCACAATGAGCAGTTCTTC. Residues: CASSNANHNEQFF.